A selection of T cell receptor beta chains follows, all from one sample in a study of T cell responses to AZD1222 COVID-19 vaccine. The data were produced by immunoSEQ multiplex PCR, yet TCRdb's version contains in-frame clones alone and is incomplete. In the table there are tens of thousands of clones, around 84% of which are singletons. The sample in question was peripheral blood, obtained on day 0 of AZD1222 vaccination. The source is an adult in good health. The CDR3 runs from the conserved cysteine through the conserved F or W. Fields, in order: clone size, V gene, J gene, D gene, CDR3 DNA, CDR3 protein. D genes are given only for firm matches. Only some rows state a clone size, as once, few, many or a class for expanded clones.

once	TRBV5-8	TRBJ2-7	.	TGTGCCACACGGCGTAGGGGCTCCTACGAGCAGTACTTC	CATRRRGSYEQYF
.	TRBV28	TRBJ2-5	TRBD2	TGTGCCAGCAGTTCACATCTAGCGGTGATTCGGGAGACCCAGTACTTC	CASSSHLAVIRETQYF
.	TRBV29-1	TRBJ1-1	.	TGCAGCGTTGATAGACAGAGATCGAACACTGAAGCTTTCTTT	CSVDRQRSNTEAFF
.	TRBV18	TRBJ2-3	.	TGTGCCAGCTCGCGCGACTACCCCAGCACAGATACGCAGTATTTT	CASSRDYPSTDTQYF
.	TRBV6-5	TRBJ2-3	TRBD2	TGTGCCAGCAGTCGGCGGGAGTCGGATACGCAGTATTTT	CASSRRESDTQYF
.	TRBV28	TRBJ2-1	TRBD2	TGTGCCAGCAGTCTCGGCGGGACTAGGGACAATGAGCAGTTCTTC	CASSLGGTRDNEQFF
.	TRBV28	TRBJ2-7	TRBD1	TGTGCCAGCAGTCAACAGGGGGCGGGGGAGCAGTACTTC	CASSQQGAGEQYF
.	TRBV7-9	TRBJ2-2	TRBD2	TGTGCCAGCAGCTTAGATTCGGCACTAGCGGTGACCGGGGAGCTGTTTTTT	CASSLDSALAVTGELFF
few	TRBV6-4	TRBJ2-1	.	TGTGCCAGCAGTGACTCGGACAGCAATGAGCAGTTCTTC	CASSDSDSNEQFF
few	TRBV19	TRBJ2-7	TRBD1	TGTGCCAGTAGTAGTGGGACAGGGAGAGGACACGAGCAGTACTTC	CASSSGTGRGHEQYF
.	TRBV6-1	TRBJ2-4	.	TGTGCCAGCAGTGAACTGGGGGCAGCCAAAAACATTCAGTACTTC	CASSELGAAKNIQYF
once	TRBV6-5	TRBJ1-1	.	TGTGCCAGCAGCGGCGACAGGAACACTGAAGCTTTCTTT	CASSGDRNTEAFF
.	TRBV28	TRBJ1-1	.	TGTGCCAGCAGCACACAGGGAACGATGAACACTGAAGCTTTCTTT	CASSTQGTMNTEAFF
.	TRBV21-1	TRBJ2-5	.	TGTGCCAGCAGTAAAGGGGGCGGGGCTAACCGAATGTCGGTCCAGTACTTC	CASSKGGGANRMSVQYF
.	TRBV25-1	TRBJ1-5	TRBD1	TGTGCCAGCGGAGGGACAGGGGCCAATCAGCCCCAGCATTTT	CASGGTGANQPQHF
.	TRBV3-1/TRBV3-2	TRBJ1-1	.	TGTGCCAGCAGCCCCTGGCCGAACACTGAAGCTTTCTTT	CASSPWPNTEAFF
.	TRBV2	TRBJ1-2	.	TGTGCCAGCAGTGATGAACTGAACTATGGCTACACCTTC	CASSDELNYGYTF
.	TRBV2	TRBJ1-1	.	TGTGCCAGCAACCCCGAGGCCACCCTTACTGAAGCTTTCTTT	CASNPEATLTEAFF
few	TRBV2	TRBJ2-5	TRBD2	TGTGCCAGCAGGCCGGAGCGGGGGTTACAAGAGACCCAGTACTTC	CASRPERGLQETQYF
large	TRBV10-3	TRBJ1-5	TRBD1	TGTGCCATCGGGACAGGGGATAGCAATCAGCCCCAGCATTTT	CAIGTGDSNQPQHF
.	TRBV30	TRBJ2-7	.	TGTGCCTGGACGACCAACTACGAGCAGTACTTC	CAWTTNYEQYF
.	TRBV27	TRBJ1-6	.	TGTGCCAGCAGTTTATCGTTCGGGGGCTTGGGTTCACCCCTCCACTTT	CASSLSFGGLGSPLHF
.	TRBV18	TRBJ2-7	.	TGTGCCAGCTCACCAAAGGGTGGCGCGGAGGGCGAGCAGTACTTC	CASSPKGGAEGEQYF
.	TRBV28	TRBJ1-5	TRBD1	TGTGCCAGCGGGGGACAGGTTCGCAATCAGCCCCAGCATTTT	CASGGQVRNQPQHF
.	TRBV2	TRBJ1-2	.	TGTGCCAGCAGTGATAAGGGGCTCTATGGCTACACCTTC	CASSDKGLYGYTF
once	TRBV10-1	TRBJ1-2	.	TGCGCCAGCAGTGAGTCGGGTAACTATGGCTACACCTTC	CASSESGNYGYTF
.	TRBV5-1	TRBJ2-3	.	TGCGCCAGCAGCTTTTCCGGTTCGAGCACAGATACGCAGTATTTT	CASSFSGSSTDTQYF
.	TRBV28	TRBJ1-2	TRBD1	TGTGCCAGCAGTCGGACAGGGGACGGCTACACCTTC	CASSRTGDGYTF
once	TRBV11-3	TRBJ2-2	.	TGTGCCAGCAGCCGGACACGGAACACCGGGGAGCTGTTTTTT	CASSRTRNTGELFF
.	TRBV2	TRBJ1-2	.	TGTGCCAGCAGGCCCAGGGGAGCTAACTATGGCTACACCTTC	CASRPRGANYGYTF
.	TRBV11-2	TRBJ1-1	.	TGTGCCAGCAGCTTAGATCGAGGGTCCGAAGCTTTCTTT	CASSLDRGSEAFF
.	TRBV30	TRBJ2-2	.	TGTGCCTGTCCGGGACCAACGAACACCGGGGAGCTGTTTTTT	CACPGPTNTGELFF
.	TRBV5-1	TRBJ2-1	TRBD1	TGCGCCAGCAGAACAGGGGGGTATAATGAGCAGTTCTTC	CASRTGGYNEQFF
.	TRBV12-3/TRBV12-4	TRBJ2-5	.	TGTGCCAGCAGCGGGGGTGCAGAGACCCAGTACTTC	CASSGGAETQYF
.	TRBV10-3	TRBJ1-1	.	TGTGCCATCTCTGACCAAGGAACTGAAGCTTTCTTT	CAISDQGTEAFF
.	TRBV5-1	TRBJ2-1	TRBD2	TGCGCCAGCAGCTTGGGACTAGCGGAGTCGAATGAGCAGTTCTTC	CASSLGLAESNEQFF
once	TRBV19	TRBJ1-1	.	TGTGCCAGTAGTATAGCCGCAGGATCCAACACTGAAGCTTTCTTT	CASSIAAGSNTEAFF